What follows are 5 T cell receptor beta chains derived from one specimen sequenced in a study of T-cell reconstitution after alpha-beta-depleted transplantation in children (dated by TCRdb to about 2016). The meaning of the sample's treatment or condition label: allogeneic hematopoietic cell transplantation with graft depleted of TCRalphabeta T cells and CD19 B cells. Library prep was done by PCR. Sequencing relied on an Illumina HiSeq 2500. TCR library preparation used molecular barcoding, with unique molecular identifiers applied to normalize quantification of the TCRbeta repertoire. The raw public data were reprocessed by TCRdb itself: fastp quality trimming at Q25, MiXCR clonotype calling, in-frame beta chains only. CDR3 protein sequences are deduplicated, and each keeps its most common genes and DNA. The sample records 200,000 to 250,000 distinct CDR3 sequences, about a tenth of which are singletons. The ten largest make up approximately 30% of the sample.

This specimen was PBMCs, taken before TCRalphabeta/CD19-depleted stem cell transplant. These receptors were obtained from a child under two years old with acute myeloid leukemia, due to receive a stem cell transplant.

This clonotype occurred many times. The gene calls are TRBV28 and TRBJ2-1; D is possibly TRBD1 or TRBD2 (5 bases each). Germline V gene data show CDR1 as MDHEN and CDR2 as SYDVKM. The length of the CDR3 is 15 residues. V was cut by 7 bases and J by 0 bases, with 13 bases left in between. Here the CDR3 reads CASKSPGTSYNEQFF. CDR3 DNA sequence: TGTGCCAGCAAAAGTCCAGGGACCTCCTACAATGAGCAGTTCTTC.

The table lists this clonotype with many counts. This sequence joins TRBV4-2 and TRBJ2-1; D perhaps matches TRBD2 (6 bases). Trimming pared 0 bases from V and 8 bases from J, leaving 11 bases between. The CDR3 spans 14 residues. The V gene's germline CDR1 is LGHNA and CDR2 YNFKEQ. The CDR3 DNA is TGTGCCAGCAGCCAAGATTGGTGGGAGGATGAGCAGTTCTTC. It is translated as CASSQDWWEDEQFF.

In its sample, this clonotype was seen many times. This chain uses TRBV7-9 with TRBJ2-4; D uncertain. In germline, CDR1 is SEHNR, CDR2 FQNEAQ (reference sequence). There are 13 residues in the CDR3. V lost 7 bases and J lost 0, with 7 bases in between. The CDR3 is CASTWIAKNIQYF. The CDR3 nucleotides read TGTGCCAGCACTTGGATAGCCAAAAACATTCAGTACTTC.

This clonotype was observed many times. The V and J genes are TRBV28 and TRBJ1-1; a possible D gene is TRBD1 (5 bases). The germline V and J ends were trimmed by 3 bases and 1 base, with 15 bases remaining between them. The CDR3 consists of 16 residues. Germline V CDR1 and CDR2: MDHEN, SYDVKM. In DNA, the CDR3 is TGTGCCAGCAGTTTTAGAATATTTGGACAGAACACTGAAGCTTTCTTT. Translated, it gives CASSFRIFGQNTEAFF.

This clonotype was detected ten times or more. This chain joins TRBV20-1 and TRBJ2-3; 11 positions agree with TRBD2. V lost 4 bases to trimming and J lost 1 base; unmatched junction nucleotides: 1. This CDR3 contains 14 residues. Germline V gives CDR1 DFQATT, CDR2 SNEGSKA (reference sequence). The CDR3 loop reads CSANSGGGTDTQYF. The CDR3 bases are TGCAGTGCTAATAGCGGGGGGGGCACAGATACGCAGTATTTT.